Below, 7 T cell receptor beta chains from the same sample are listed, as sequenced in a study of ipilimumab plus nivolumab after autologous stem cell transplantation. Data came from immunoSEQ multiplex PCR; TCRdb stores just in-frame clones and leaves some out. The sample lists 17,000 or so clones; 65% to 75% were seen once. The specimen was PBMCs, collected in a trial of ipilimumab plus nivolumab as post-transplant consolidation. The receptors derive from a male donor with diffuse large B-cell lymphoma.

V and J are TRBV7-2 and TRBJ2-1; 10 nucleotides line up with TRBD2. V lost 1 base to trimming and J lost 5 bases; unmatched junction nucleotides: 8. The CDR3 spans 17 residues. CDR1 and CDR2 from the germline V gene are SGHTA and FQGNSA. This chain's CDR3 is CASSLVRERGGHNEQFF. The CDR3 nucleotides are TGTGCCAGCAGCTTAGTAAGGGAGCGGGGGGGCCACAATGAGCAGTTCTTC.

The CDR3 DNA is TGTGCCAGCTCACCAAGTCAGGGTGTTAGCAATCAGCCCCAGCATTTT. This encodes CASSPSQGVSNQPQHF. The rearrangement joins TRBV18 to TRBJ1-5; a possible D gene is TRBD1 (5 bases). From germline, CDR1 is KGHSH and CDR2 LQKENI. CDR3 length equals 16 residues. Trimming stripped 2 bases from V and 0 bases from J, with 11 bases between.

This chain uses TRBV5-1 with TRBJ2-3, with TRBD2 matching 11 bases. The length of the CDR3 is 16 residues. The germline V gene encodes CDR1 SGHRS and CDR2 YFSETQ. J lost 6 bases, V lost 3 bases, and 9 bases had no gene match. CDR3 sequence (DNA): TGCGCCAGCAGCTCAACTCTAGCGGGAGGTCAGGATACGCAGTATTTT. Residues: CASSSTLAGGQDTQYF.

This sequence joins TRBV7-3 and TRBJ1-1; possibly TRBD1 for D (6 bases). Germline V CDR1 and CDR2: SGHTA, FQGTGA. Trimming removed 5 bases at V and 1 base at J, with 8 bases between. This CDR3 contains 13 residues. The CDR3 nucleotides are TGTGCCAGCAGCGCGGACAGGAACACTGAAGCTTTCTTT. Translated: CASSADRNTEAFF.

V gene TRBV11-3 combines with J gene TRBJ1-2, with 7 bases aligning to TRBD1. V was pared by 1 base and J by 8 bases, with 4 bases of the junction left unmatched. This CDR3 comprises 13 residues. Looked up from germline, CDR1 is SGHNT and CDR2 is YENEEA. The CDR3 is CASSLATGVGYTF. DNA for the CDR3: TGTGCCAGCAGCTTAGCTACAGGGGTGGGCTACACCTTC.

The V and J genes are TRBV29-1 and TRBJ1-1, with no clear D. V gave up 4 bases and J gave up 1 base, with 10 bases separating them. The germline V gene has CDR1 SQVTM and CDR2 ANQGSEA. There are 13 residues in the CDR3. The DNA of the CDR3 is TGCAGCGTTGTGCCCCGGAGGAACACTGAAGCTTTCTTT. It is translated as CSVVPRRNTEAFF.

The chain combines TRBV2 with TRBJ2-3; D is undetermined. Germline-derived CDR1 and CDR2 are SNHLY and FYNNEI. CDR3 length equals 11 residues. The ends were cut back, 5 bases at V and 4 bases at J, with 4 bases in the middle. This CDR3 is CASSNADTQYF. CDR3 DNA: TGTGCCAGCAGTAACGCAGATACGCAGTATTTT.